This T cell receptor (beta chain) was captured by sequencing in a study of cytomegalovirus exposure and HLA in healthy donors. Study information: Some 200 million T cells yielded some 120 million unique TCR beta sequences in earlier analysis.

Of note for this clone: Antigen unknown.

The PCR made use of 60 Vbeta and 13 Jbeta primers. The protocol was immunoSEQ multiplex PCR, while the TCRdb copy is restricted to in-frame clones and leaves out a portion. Counted here are approximately 110,000 clones, roughly 80% occurring once; the ten biggest clones make up 6.9%. Findings and caveats of the study: Later analysis demonstrated an association between a missense DCLRE1C variant and TCR beta V- and J-gene trimming. Most CMV-associated TCR beta chains were later found to appear HLA-restricted.

The clonotype comes from a man aged 25 to 40 in good health and CMV-seropositive. Sequenced material: PBMCs.

The CDR3 DNA reads TGTGCCAGTAGTATGACAGGGAGCTACGAGCAGTACTTC. The encoded protein is CASSMTGSYEQYF. V is TRBV19 and J is TRBJ2-7; TRBD1 matches 7 bases. Looked up from germline, CDR1 is LNHDA and CDR2 is SQIVND (reference sequence). The CDR3 has 13 residues. The trim removed 3 bases at V and 3 bases at J, leaving 2 bases unmatched.